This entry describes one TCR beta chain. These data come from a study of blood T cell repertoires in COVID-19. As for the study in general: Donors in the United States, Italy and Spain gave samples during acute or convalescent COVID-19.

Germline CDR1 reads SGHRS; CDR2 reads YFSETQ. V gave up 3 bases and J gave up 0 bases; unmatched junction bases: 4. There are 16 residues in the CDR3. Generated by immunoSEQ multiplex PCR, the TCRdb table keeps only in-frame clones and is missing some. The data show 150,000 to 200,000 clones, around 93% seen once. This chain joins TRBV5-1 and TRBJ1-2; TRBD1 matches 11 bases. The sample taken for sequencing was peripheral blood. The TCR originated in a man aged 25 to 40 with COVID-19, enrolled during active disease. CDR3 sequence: CASSSRDRGANYGYTF. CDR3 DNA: TGCGCCAGCAGCTCCCGGGACAGGGGGGCTAACTATGGCTACACCTTC.